This T cell receptor (beta chain) came from a study of cytomegalovirus exposure and HLA in healthy donors. The PCR was carried out with 60 Vbeta primers and 13 Jbeta primers. Method: immunoSEQ multiplex PCR; TCRdb's copy keeps in-frame clones and lacks some. This table has about 150,000 clones, more than 60% appearing once. Study-level points and caveats: Association of some 18,000 TCR beta sequences with HLA alleles was found at 0.05 false discovery rate in a later analysis.

As concerns this clone: The antigen is unknown.

The TCR originated in a woman aged 55-70 years in good health and CMV-seronegative. The sequencing sample was made of PBMCs.

DNA of the CDR3: TGTGCCAGCAGTTCCCAGGGACAGCGAGATACGCAGTATTTT. Its protein product is CASSSQGQRDTQYF. The rearrangement links TRBV6-1 to TRBJ2-3; 7 bases line up with TRBD1. CDR3 length equals 14 residues. Trimming cost V 5 bases and J 5 bases; bases outside gene matches: 7. Germline-derived CDR1 and CDR2 are MNHNS and SASEGT.